Given below is one TCR beta chain in context. The antigen remains undetermined. The sample originates from a study of identical twins. Regarding the study as a whole: Out-of-frame alpha sequences shared by twins were enriched for low generation probability. Invariant cells of the MAIT and iNKT types might have partly distorted the zero-insertion analyses.

The trim removed 6 bases at V and 7 bases at J, leaving 9 bases unmatched. CDR1 is ENHRY and CDR2 is SYGVKD in the germline V gene. This CDR3 contains 15 residues. Using its own MiXCR run on the 5' RACE reads, TCRdb lists one record per CDR3 protein. The repertoire holds 1,800,000 or so distinct CDR3 sequences, with under 35% as singletons. This receptor was taken from a newborn girl in good health. The chain joins TRBV10-3 to TRBJ2-1; 10 nucleotides match TRBD2. The specimen was cord blood. CDR3 amino acids: CAIRASGGKGNEQFF. CDR3 DNA: TGTGCCATCAGGGCTAGCGGGGGTAAAGGAAATGAGCAGTTCTTC.